The clone carrying this T cell receptor (beta chain) has just a few counts. Its cognate antigen is unknown. The record originates from a study of T-cell memory formation after mild COVID-19. Study-wide findings and caveats: The appearance of some responding clones in pre-infection memory suggested that cross-reactive memory joined.

TCRdb recomputed calls from the 5' RACE reads with MiXCR, one row per CDR3 protein. The profile shows about 560,000 distinct CDR3 sequences, 20% to 25% of them singletons. Germline V lookup: CDR1 DFQATT, CDR2 SNEGSKA (reference sequence). The CDR3 runs 14 residues. V gave up 1 base and J gave up 2 bases, with 9 bases separating them. This sequence joins TRBV20-1 and TRBJ1-3, with D maybe TRBD1 (5 bases). The source material was PBMCs or a T cell subset sorted from them (not recorded which). This receptor was obtained from an adult woman who had mild COVID-19 (a few samples of this study predate the infection). Cell type and time point are not known. In DNA form, the CDR3 reads TGCAGTGCTAGAGGAAGAGGGGCTGGAAACACCATATATTTT. This codes for CSARGRGAGNTIYF.